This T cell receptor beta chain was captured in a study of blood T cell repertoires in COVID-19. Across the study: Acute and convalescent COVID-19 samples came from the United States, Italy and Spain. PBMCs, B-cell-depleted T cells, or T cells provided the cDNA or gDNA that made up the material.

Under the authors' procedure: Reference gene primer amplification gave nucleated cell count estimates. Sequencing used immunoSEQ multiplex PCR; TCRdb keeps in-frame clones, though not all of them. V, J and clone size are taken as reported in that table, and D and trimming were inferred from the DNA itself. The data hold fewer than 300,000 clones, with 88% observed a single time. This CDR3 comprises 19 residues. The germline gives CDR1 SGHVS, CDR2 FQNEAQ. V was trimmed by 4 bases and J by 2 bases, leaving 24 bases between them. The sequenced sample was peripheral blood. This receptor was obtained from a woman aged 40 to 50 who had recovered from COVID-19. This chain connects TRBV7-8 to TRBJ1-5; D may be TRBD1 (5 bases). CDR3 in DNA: TGTGCCAGCAGCTCGCTGGTATGGGGGGGGACGGGCGGCAATCAGCCCCAGCATTTT. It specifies CASSSLVWGGTGGNQPQHF.